This TCR beta chain stems from a study of T cell changes during pregnancy in multiple sclerosis. TCRdb keeps only in-frame clones here, not all; method: immunoSEQ multiplex PCR. The sample has roughly 18,000 clones; approximately 87% are singletons. V lost 4 bases and J 0 bases, leaving 13 bases between the germline ends. CDR3 length equals 15 residues. Germline V gene data show CDR1 as SGHTS and CDR2 as YDEGEE. The chain is built from TRBV5-8 and TRBJ1-1; D is unclear. The clonotype was recovered from a female donor with multiple sclerosis, enrolled in a pregnancy study. Sequenced material: CD8+ T cells from peripheral blood mononuclear cells, taken after pregnancy. Here the CDR3 reads CASSASATVNTEAFF. The CDR3 DNA is TGTGCCAGCAGCGCTTCCGCCACAGTGAACACTGAAGCTTTCTTT.